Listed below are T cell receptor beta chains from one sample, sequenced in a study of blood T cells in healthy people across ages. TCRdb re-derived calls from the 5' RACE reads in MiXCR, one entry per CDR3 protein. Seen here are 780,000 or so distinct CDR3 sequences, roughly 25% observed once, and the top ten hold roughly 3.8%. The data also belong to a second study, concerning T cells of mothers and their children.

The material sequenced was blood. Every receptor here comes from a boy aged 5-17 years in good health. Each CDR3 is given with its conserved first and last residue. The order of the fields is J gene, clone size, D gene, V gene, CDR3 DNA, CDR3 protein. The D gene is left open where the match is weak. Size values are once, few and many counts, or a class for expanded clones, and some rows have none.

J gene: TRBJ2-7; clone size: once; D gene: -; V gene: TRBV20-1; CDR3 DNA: TGCAGTGCTAGAGATTGGACAGCCCCTTCCTACGAGCAGTACTTC; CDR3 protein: CSARDWTAPSYEQYF
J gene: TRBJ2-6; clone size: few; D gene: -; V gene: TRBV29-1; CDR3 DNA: TGCAGCGTAAAGTCGTTCTCTGGGGCCAACGTCCTGACTTTC; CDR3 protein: CSVKSFSGANVLTF
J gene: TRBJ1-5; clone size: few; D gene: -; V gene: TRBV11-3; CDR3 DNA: TGTGCCAGCAGCTTAGTCGGGGGGTCATATAGCAATCAGCCCCAGCATTTT; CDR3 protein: CASSLVGGSYSNQPQHF
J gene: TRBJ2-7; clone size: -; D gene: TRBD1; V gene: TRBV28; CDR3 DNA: TGTGCCAGCAGACCACCGGGACAGGGATACGAGCAGTACTTC; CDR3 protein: CASRPPGQGYEQYF
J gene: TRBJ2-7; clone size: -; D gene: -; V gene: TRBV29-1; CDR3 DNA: TGCAGCGCCAGGTTGGGTGGAGTTTACGAGCAGTACTTC; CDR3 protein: CSARLGGVYEQYF
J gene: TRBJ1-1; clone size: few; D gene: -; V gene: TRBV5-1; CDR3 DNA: TGCGCCAGCAGCTTGGTTGTAGGGGTCAGGGTCACTGAAGCTTTCTTT; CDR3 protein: CASSLVVGVRVTEAFF
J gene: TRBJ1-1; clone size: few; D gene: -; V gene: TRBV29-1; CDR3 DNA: TGCAGCGTCGACGACGGGGGGAAGAACACTGAAGCTTTCTTT; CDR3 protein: CSVDDGGKNTEAFF
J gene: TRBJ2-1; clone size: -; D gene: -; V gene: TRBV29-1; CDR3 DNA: TGCAGCGTTTTGTATGAGGGGGAGCAGTTCTTC; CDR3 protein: CSVLYEGEQFF
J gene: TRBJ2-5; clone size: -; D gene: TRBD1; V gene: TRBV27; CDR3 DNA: TGTGCCAGCAGTTCCCGGACAGGGCCAAAAGAGACCCAGTACTTC; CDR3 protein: CASSSRTGPKETQYF
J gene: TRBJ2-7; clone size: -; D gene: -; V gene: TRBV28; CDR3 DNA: TGTGCCAGCAGGGGAGGGGGATTTTACCCCTACGAGCAGTACTTC; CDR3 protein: CASRGGGFYPYEQYF
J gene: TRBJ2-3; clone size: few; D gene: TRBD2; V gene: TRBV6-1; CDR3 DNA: TGTGCCAGCAGTGAAGGGGTAGCGGGGGATAGCACAGATACGCAGTATTTT; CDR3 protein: CASSEGVAGDSTDTQYF
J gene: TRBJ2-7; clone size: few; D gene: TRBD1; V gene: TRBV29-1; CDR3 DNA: TGCAGCGTTGAGACAGGGGCGTCCTACGAGCAGTACTTC; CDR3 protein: CSVETGASYEQYF
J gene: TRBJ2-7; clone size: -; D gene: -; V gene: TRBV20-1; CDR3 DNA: TGCAGTGCTAGTACAACCTCCCACGAGCAGTACTTC; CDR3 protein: CSASTTSHEQYF
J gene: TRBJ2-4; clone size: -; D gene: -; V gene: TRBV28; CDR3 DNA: TGTGCCAGCAGTCCGCGAACCGGACGGAAAAACATTCAGTACTTC; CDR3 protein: CASSPRTGRKNIQYF
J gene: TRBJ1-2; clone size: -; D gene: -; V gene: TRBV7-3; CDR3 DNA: TGTGCCAGCAGCTTAACTTCAGCAACACCCTATGGCTACACCTTC; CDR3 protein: CASSLTSATPYGYTF
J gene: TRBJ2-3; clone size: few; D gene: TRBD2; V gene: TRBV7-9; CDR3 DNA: TGTGCCAGCAGTGGAGTTAGCGGGGGGGGTACTCACAAAACAGATACGCAGTATTTT; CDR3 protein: CASSGVSGGGTHKTDTQYF
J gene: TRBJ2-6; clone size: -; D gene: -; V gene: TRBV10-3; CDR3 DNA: TGTGCCATCAGTGTAGGTTCTGGGGCCAACGTCCTGACTTTC; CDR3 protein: CAISVGSGANVLTF
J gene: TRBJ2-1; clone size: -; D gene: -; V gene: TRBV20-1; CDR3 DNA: TGCAGTGCTAGAACACCCTGGAGGGGGGGCATAGGGGATGAGCAGTTCTTC; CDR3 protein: CSARTPWRGGIGDEQFF
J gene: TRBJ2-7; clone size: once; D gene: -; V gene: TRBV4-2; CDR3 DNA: TGTGCCAGCAGCCAGCTTACAGCCAGACCCTACGAGCAGTACTTC; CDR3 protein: CASSQLTARPYEQYF
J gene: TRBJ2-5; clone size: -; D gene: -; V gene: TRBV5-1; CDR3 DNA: TGCGCCAGCAGCTTGGGGGATCGTCAGCACGAGACCCAGTACTTC; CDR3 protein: CASSLGDRQHETQYF
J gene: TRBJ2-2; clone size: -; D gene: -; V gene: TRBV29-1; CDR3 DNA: TGCAGCGTTGAAGATACGGCGGGGAACACCGGGGAGCTGTTTTTT; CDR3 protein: CSVEDTAGNTGELFF
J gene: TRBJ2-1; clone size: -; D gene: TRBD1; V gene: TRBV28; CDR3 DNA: TGTGCCAGCAGTCCGTGGTCGGACAGGGAATACAATGAGCAGTTCTTC; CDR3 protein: CASSPWSDREYNEQFF
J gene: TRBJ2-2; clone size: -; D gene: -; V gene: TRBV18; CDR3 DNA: TGTGCCAGCTCACCACTGGTGGGGGACCCGAACACCGGGGAGCTGTTTTTT; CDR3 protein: CASSPLVGDPNTGELFF